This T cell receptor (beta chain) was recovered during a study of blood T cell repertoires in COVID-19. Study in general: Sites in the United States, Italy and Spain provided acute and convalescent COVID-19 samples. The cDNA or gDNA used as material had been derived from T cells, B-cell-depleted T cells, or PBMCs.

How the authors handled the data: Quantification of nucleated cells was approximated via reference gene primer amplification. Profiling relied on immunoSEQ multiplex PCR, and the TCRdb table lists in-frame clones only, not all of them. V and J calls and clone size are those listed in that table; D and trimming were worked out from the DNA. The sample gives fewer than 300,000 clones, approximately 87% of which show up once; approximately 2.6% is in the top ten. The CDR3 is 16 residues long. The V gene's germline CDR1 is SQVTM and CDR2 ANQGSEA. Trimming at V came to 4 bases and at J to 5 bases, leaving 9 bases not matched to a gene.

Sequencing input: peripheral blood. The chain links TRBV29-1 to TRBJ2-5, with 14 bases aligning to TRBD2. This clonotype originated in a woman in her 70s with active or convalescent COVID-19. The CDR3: CSVGGLAGGRPETQYF. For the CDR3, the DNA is TGCAGCGTTGGTGGACTAGCGGGAGGTAGACCGGAGACCCAGTACTTC.